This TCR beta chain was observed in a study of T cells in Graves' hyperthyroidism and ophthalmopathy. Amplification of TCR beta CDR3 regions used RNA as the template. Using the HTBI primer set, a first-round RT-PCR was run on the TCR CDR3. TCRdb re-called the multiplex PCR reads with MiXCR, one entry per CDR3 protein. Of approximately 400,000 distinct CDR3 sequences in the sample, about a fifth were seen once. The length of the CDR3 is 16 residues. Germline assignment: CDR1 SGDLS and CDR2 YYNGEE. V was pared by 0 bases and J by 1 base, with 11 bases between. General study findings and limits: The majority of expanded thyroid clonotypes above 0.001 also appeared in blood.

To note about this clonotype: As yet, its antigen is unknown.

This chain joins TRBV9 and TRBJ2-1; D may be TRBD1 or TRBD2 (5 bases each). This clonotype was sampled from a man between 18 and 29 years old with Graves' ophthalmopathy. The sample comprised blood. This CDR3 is CASSVGGVASYNEQFF. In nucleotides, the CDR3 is TGTGCCAGCAGCGTAGGAGGGGTAGCTTCCTACAATGAGCAGTTCTTC.